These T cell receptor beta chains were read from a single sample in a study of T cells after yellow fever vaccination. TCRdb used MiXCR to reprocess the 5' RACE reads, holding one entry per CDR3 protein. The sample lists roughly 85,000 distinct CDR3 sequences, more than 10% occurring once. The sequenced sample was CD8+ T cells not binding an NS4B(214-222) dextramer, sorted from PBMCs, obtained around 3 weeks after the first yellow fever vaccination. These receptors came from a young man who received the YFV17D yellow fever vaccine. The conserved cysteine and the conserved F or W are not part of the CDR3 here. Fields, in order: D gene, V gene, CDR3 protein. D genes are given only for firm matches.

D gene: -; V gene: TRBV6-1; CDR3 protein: ASRAQGHSPLH
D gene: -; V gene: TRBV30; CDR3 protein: AWSVPFRAPSYNEQF
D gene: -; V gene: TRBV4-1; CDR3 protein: ASRRTGTSTDTQY
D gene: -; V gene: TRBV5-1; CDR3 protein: ASSSDKEETQY
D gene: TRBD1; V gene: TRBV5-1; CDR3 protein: ASSGTQTGIDTQY
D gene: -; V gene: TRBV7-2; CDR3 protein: ASSQGLAPSYEQY
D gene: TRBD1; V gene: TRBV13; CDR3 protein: ASSGTDNTGELF
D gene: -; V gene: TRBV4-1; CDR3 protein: ASSSGAGYRQETQY
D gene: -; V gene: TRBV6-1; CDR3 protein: ASSIGTSWGEKLF
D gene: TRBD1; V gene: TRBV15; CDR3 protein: ATSRTGTGGTEAF
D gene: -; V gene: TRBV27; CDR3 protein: ASSSPVFYEQY
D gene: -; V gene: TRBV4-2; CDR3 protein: ASSQDSWGTAYEQY
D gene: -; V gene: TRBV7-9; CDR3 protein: ASSLINNEQF
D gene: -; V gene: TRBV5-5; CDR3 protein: ASPRGDHSRETQY
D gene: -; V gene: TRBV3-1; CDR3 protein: ASSQDTGPWPAF
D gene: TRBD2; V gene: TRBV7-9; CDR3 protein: ASSSIVAGGTDTQY
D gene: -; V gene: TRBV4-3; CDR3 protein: ASSQGRAQETQY
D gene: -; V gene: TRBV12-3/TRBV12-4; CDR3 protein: ASSFTLGSETQY
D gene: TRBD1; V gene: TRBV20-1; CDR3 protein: SARSGQGLTEAF
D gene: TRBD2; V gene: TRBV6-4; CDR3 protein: ASSDSQRGALLGELF
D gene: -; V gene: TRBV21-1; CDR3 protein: ASSKNTGTGTYEQY
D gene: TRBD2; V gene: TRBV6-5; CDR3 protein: ASSYPLAGGYNEQF
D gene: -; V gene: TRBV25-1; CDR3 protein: ASSEGETQY
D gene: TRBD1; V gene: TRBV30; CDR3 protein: AWTGGNEQF
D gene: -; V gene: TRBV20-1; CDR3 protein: SATRGNTASGANVLT
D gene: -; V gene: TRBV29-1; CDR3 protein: SVVSDTQY
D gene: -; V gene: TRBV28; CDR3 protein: ASSPHLAGQTQY
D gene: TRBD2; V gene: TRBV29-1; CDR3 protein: SVGGVNEQF
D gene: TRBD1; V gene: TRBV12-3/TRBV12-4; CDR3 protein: ASKTGESYNEQF
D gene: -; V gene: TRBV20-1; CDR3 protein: SARTFLRRDTQY